This T cell receptor (beta chain) was sequenced for a study of cytomegalovirus exposure and HLA in healthy donors. Only one count was recorded for this clone. Between the trimmed V and J ends, which lost 2 bases and 9 bases, there was a span of 11 bases. Germline values: CDR1 MNHEY, CDR2 SMNVEV (reference sequence). The CDR3 totals 13 residues. PCR employed 60 Vbeta and 13 Jbeta primers. Here immunoSEQ multiplex PCR was the method, and the copy in TCRdb shows in-frame clones only, minus some. The data hold around 130,000 clones, with roughly three quarters observed a single time. Sequenced material: PBMCs. The origin of this receptor is a woman younger than 35 in good health and CMV-seronegative. The chain carries TRBV27 and TRBJ2-1; possibly TRBD2 for D (5 bases). DNA for the CDR3: TGTGCCAGCAGTTTAACGGGGTACGGTGAGCAGTTCTTC. This encodes CASSLTGYGEQFF.